This passage covers 3 T cell receptor beta chains from one sample sequenced in a study of circulating and synovial CD4+ cells in juvenile arthritis. Repertoires were generated with immunoSEQ multiplex PCR, while TCRdb's copy carries only in-frame clones and drops some. Of roughly 3,800 clones detected, roughly 83% appear once; the ten largest clones hold 4.6%. Sequenced: CD4+ T cells from synovial fluid. Receptor source: a human donor with juvenile idiopathic arthritis.

The chain uses TRBV18 and TRBJ2-3; TRBD1 matches at 7 bases. The germline gives CDR1 KGHSH, CDR2 LQKENI. This CDR3 is 16 amino acids long. The V gene end was trimmed by 3 bases and the J gene end by 0 bases; junction bases not matched to a gene: 6. The CDR3 spells CASSPLPGGSTDTQYF. In DNA, the CDR3 is TGTGCCAGCTCACCCCTCCCAGGGGGTAGCACAGATACGCAGTATTTT.

This chain uses TRBV5-1 with TRBJ2-5, with TRBD2 matching 9 bases. Germline loops: CDR1 SGHRS, CDR2 YFSETQ. With 1 base clipped from V and 5 bases from J, the junction kept 18 bases outside the gene matches. This CDR3 has 19 residues. This CDR3 is CASSLFLGGRARLVETQYF. CDR3 bases: TGCGCCAGCAGCTTGTTTCTCGGCGGGAGGGCCCGTCTCGTGGAGACCCAGTACTTC.

This chain links TRBV10-2 with TRBJ2-1; 11 bases match TRBD2. In germline, CDR1 is WSHSY, CDR2 SAAADI. With V trimmed by 6 bases and J by 4 bases, 8 bases remained unmatched. The CDR3 has 16 residues. The CDR3 DNA follows: TGCGCCAGCAGGGAATTAGCGGGAGGGGGATACAATGAGCAGTTCTTC. Translating it yields CASRELAGGGYNEQFF.